These 20 T cell receptor beta chains came from one sample sequenced in a study of regulatory T cells in long-lasting Graves disease. Time point here: newly diagnosed GD, antithyroid drugs for less than 3 months. There was RNA extracted from PBMCs, and the TCR library was made from it. Arm-PCR of CDR3 regions and iRepertoire HTBI primers were used to build TCR beta libraries. One entry per CDR3 protein results from TCRdb running MiXCR on the multiplex PCR reads. In the table there are some 340,000 distinct CDR3 sequences, 12% of which are singletons. This sample was also put to use in a study of T cells in Graves' hyperthyroidism and ophthalmopathy.

This specimen was peripheral blood mononuclear cells (PBMCs), taken at new diagnosis, from a patient treated with antithyroid drugs. These receptors came from a woman aged 18 to 35 with Graves disease.

In this sample, this clonotype turned up many times. This rearrangement joins TRBV28 to TRBJ2-1; the match to TRBD2 covers 8 bases. Losses at the gene ends were 2 bases for V and 2 bases for J; bases not matched to a gene: 2. Germline V gene sequence: CDR1 MDHEN, CDR2 SYDVKM. CDR3 length: 15 residues. CDR3 sequence (DNA): TGTGCCAGCAGTTTAGAAGCGGGGGCCTACAATGAGCAGTTCTTC. Amino acids: CASSLEAGAYNEQFF.

This chain joins TRBV9 and TRBJ2-1, with no clear D. V was shortened by 6 bases and J by 16 bases, with 14 bases between the two germline ends. The CDR3 loop spans 10 amino acids. Looked up from germline, CDR1 is SGDLS and CDR2 is YYNGEE. The CDR3 loop reads CASKDRFYFF. The CDR3 region has the DNA TGTGCCAGCAAGGACCGATTTTATTTCTTC.

About this clonotype: A far larger clone is off by one base, so a read error is likely. The chain is built from TRBV6-2 or TRBV6-3 and TRBJ2-1, with D possibly matching TRBD2 (6 bases). The J call may be wrong; the DNA end is better matched by TRBJ2-5. Germline V gene sequence: CDR1 MNHEY, CDR2 SVGEGT. This CDR3 has 12 amino acids. Here the CDR3 DNA reads TGTGCCAGCTCTCCGCGGGGAGGGACCCAGTACTTC. Translating gives CASSPRGGTQYF.

A note on this clonotype: A much bigger clone sits one base away, suggesting this may be a read error. The rearrangement links TRBV6-1 to TRBJ2-7, with no clear D. CDR3 length: 13 residues. Per the germline V gene, CDR1 is MNHNS and CDR2 is SASEGT. V dropped 6 bases and J dropped 2 bases, with 11 bases sitting between them. For the CDR3, the DNA is TGTGCCAGCAGCCGGCCAACTGCCTACGAGCAGTACTTC. Its protein is CASSRPTAYEQYF.

This clonotype has at least ten counts. The V and J genes are TRBV19 and TRBJ1-1; 10 nucleotides align to TRBD1. Germline V gene lookup returns CDR1 LNHDA and CDR2 SQIVND (reference sequence). The CDR3 contains 21 residues. Trimming cost V 4 bases and J 14 bases; bases outside gene matches: 34. CDR3 nucleotide sequence: TGTGCCAGTAGTAATGGCCGTCCATACAAGAAGTCCCGGGACAGGGGCCGGAAGACCTTCTTT. Protein: CASSNGRPYKKSRDRGRKTFF.

The table lists this clonotype with many counts. The J gene is TRBJ2-7, the V gene TRBV7-9, with a tentative D call TRBD1 (5 bases). This CDR3 has 16 amino acids. V dropped 1 base and J dropped 0 bases, with 13 bases sitting between them. CDR1 and CDR2 (germline): SEHNR, FQNEAQ (reference sequence). CDR3 DNA: TGTGCCAGCAGCTTAGTAGGGGCCAAGGCCTCCTACGAGCAGTACTTC. Its translation: CASSLVGAKASYEQYF.

Many counts were recorded for this clonotype. V and J are TRBV5-1 and TRBJ2-2, with D perhaps given as TRBD1 or TRBD2 (5 bases each). The CDR3 extends over 15 amino acids. Trimming left V 9 bases short and J 0 bases short, with 15 bases between. Germline CDR1 is SGHRS and CDR2 is YFSETQ. CDR3 DNA sequence: TGCGCCATCCGACGGGGACCTACGAACACCGGGGAGCTGTTTTTT. It codes for CAIRRGPTNTGELFF.

This clonotype occurred many times. The chain employs TRBV20-1 and TRBJ2-5; TRBD1 matches 8 bases. Trimming removed 3 bases from V and 0 bases from J; junction bases left unmatched: 3. The CDR3 totals 14 residues. CDR1 and CDR2 from the germline V gene are DFQATT and SNEGSKA (reference sequence). The CDR3 DNA is TGCAGTGCTAGTCCAGGGGGCGACCAAGAGACCCAGTACTTC. As protein: CSASPGGDQETQYF.

This clonotype appeared many times. The chain links TRBV24-1 to TRBJ2-5, with a weak D call TRBD2 (6 bases). Per the germline V gene, CDR1 is KGHDR and CDR2 is SFDVKD. The CDR3 covers 15 residues. Trimming pared 4 bases from V and 5 bases from J, leaving 16 bases between. This CDR3 reads CATSDPTSSRETQYF. Written as DNA, the CDR3 is TGTGCCACCAGTGACCCCACTAGCTCGCGGGAGACCCAGTACTTC.

The chain carries TRBV15 and TRBJ2-2; TRBD2 is a possible D gene (5 bases). V was shortened by 0 bases and J by 0 bases, with 11 bases between the two germline ends. The germline CDR1 and CDR2 sequences are LNHNV and YYDKDF (reference sequence). The CDR3 spans 17 residues. CDR3 DNA: TGTGCCACCAGCAGAGACCGCGGGCCCGCGAACACCGGGGAGCTGTTTTTT. This gives the protein CATSRDRGPANTGELFF.

This clonotype occurred a few times. The junction departs from the called germline gene at one end, perhaps through a read error. This chain connects TRBV7-7 to TRBJ2-5; no definite D call. Germline CDR1 is SSHAT and CDR2 is FNYEAQ (reference sequence). The CDR3 sequence is 14 residues long. The CDR3, as DNA: TGTGCTAGCAGCTTATCCGTCGATCTGGAGACCCAGTACTTC. Translated, it gives CASSLSVDLETQYF.

This clonotype has ten or more counts. In DNA, the CDR3 is TGTGCCAGCAGTTTACCCAAGGGGCTAGCGGGAGGGCCATTTGATAATGAGCAGTTCTTC. Protein product: CASSLPKGLAGGPFDNEQFF. The rearrangement links TRBV28 to TRBJ2-1; TRBD2 agrees at 12 bases. In germline, CDR1 is MDHEN, CDR2 SYDVKM. The CDR3 has 20 residues. The J segment lost 7 bases and the V segment lost 2 bases, leaving 18 bases of the junction unmatched.

This clonotype showed up many times. The V gene is TRBV20-1, the J gene TRBJ2-3, with 7 positions matching TRBD2. Germline CDR1 is DFQATT and CDR2 is SNEGSKA (reference sequence). This CDR3 is 12 amino acids long. CDR3 in DNA: TGCAATATCCTAGCGGGCACAGATACGCAGTATTTT. Its translation is CNILAGTDTQYF.

This clonotype was counted ten times or more. The rearrangement joins TRBV24-1 to TRBJ2-2; TRBD1 or TRBD2 may be the D gene (5 bases each). The CDR3 sequence is 14 residues long. Germline CDR1 is KGHDR and CDR2 is SFDVKD. V was clipped by 9 bases and J by 1 base, with 11 bases between them. The CDR3 DNA follows: TGTGCCACCGGGACGGGAAGGAACACCGGGGAGCTGTTTTTT. It is translated as CATGTGRNTGELFF.

This clonotype occurred many times. The chain combines TRBV6-1 with TRBJ1-6; maybe TRBD1 (5 bases). CDR1 and CDR2 (germline): MNHNS, SASEGT. V lost 6 bases to trimming and J lost 7 bases, with 16 bases between them. The CDR3 covers 15 residues. For the CDR3, the DNA is TGTGCCAGCAGAAAGACAGATCTTCTGAATTCACCCCTCCACTTT. Translation gives CASRKTDLLNSPLHF.

The genes are TRBV30 and TRBJ1-6; 7 positions agree with TRBD1. This CDR3 has 17 amino acids. The germline V gene encodes CDR1 GTSNPN and CDR2 SVGIG (reference sequence). The V segment lost 5 bases and the J segment 0 bases; nucleotides outside the gene matches: 10. CDR3 nucleotides: TGTGCCTGGGCGACCCTTCAGGGGGTCTCCTATAATTCACCCCTCCACTTT. This sequence encodes CAWATLQGVSYNSPLHF.

Written as DNA, the CDR3 is TGCAGTGCCCCAGTAGCGGGGCCCCACAATGAGCAGTTCTTC. It specifies CSAPVAGPHNEQFF. The chain links TRBV20-1 to TRBJ2-1; TRBD2 agrees at 8 bases. Germline CDR1 is DFQATT and CDR2 is SNEGSKA (reference sequence). There are 14 residues in the CDR3. J gave up 5 bases and V 6 bases, and 9 bases lay outside the gene matches.

There are many counts of this clonotype. The chain combines TRBV7-2 with TRBJ1-1, with 8 bases aligning to TRBD1. J lost 6 bases, V lost 6 bases, and 6 bases had no gene match. CDR3 length: 13 residues. Germline V gives CDR1 SGHTA, CDR2 FQGNSA. The CDR3 DNA is TGTGCCAGCAGTCGTGACAGGGGCGCTGAAGCTTTCTTT. Residues: CASSRDRGAEAFF.

This clonotype was counted ten times or more. V and J are TRBV18 and TRBJ1-1; D is perhaps TRBD1 (5 bases). Germline lookup yields CDR1 KGHSH and CDR2 LQKENI. V lost 3 bases and J lost 1, with 15 bases in between. The CDR3 runs to 16 residues. The CDR3 reads CASSPGPVGQNTEAFF. The CDR3 DNA reads as TGTGCCAGCTCACCGGGCCCTGTTGGACAGAACACTGAAGCTTTCTTT.

This clonotype was detected ten times or more. This chain links TRBV29-1 with TRBJ2-3, with D perhaps matching TRBD2 (5 bases). Per germline, CDR1 SQVTM and CDR2 ANQGSEA. Trimming took 6 bases from V and 6 from J, leaving 13 bases between them. The CDR3 consists of 12 residues. The CDR3 DNA follows: TGCAGCGTCCTAATCACGGGGGATACGCAGTATTTT. It codes for CSVLITGDTQYF.